This T cell receptor (beta chain) was captured by sequencing in a study of spatial heterogeneity in lung cancer. On the study more broadly: TCR and UMI combinations that were unique each appeared, on average, more than ten times in raw reads.

Time point defined: sample taken at primary tumor resection. The donors were about 72 patients with non-small cell lung cancer that was early-stage and untreated. Study-wide findings and caveats: For expanded intratumoral alpha and beta TCRs, counts tracked tumor mutation counts. Estimated coverage of tumor T cells was about 7% for alpha and 11% to 15% for beta chains.

V lost 5 bases, J lost 0 bases, and 14 bases lay in between. The CDR3 is made up of 14 amino acids. CDR1 and CDR2 (germline): DFQATT, SNEGSKA (reference sequence). This clonotype has a count of ten or more. Its matching antigen is unknown. One entry per CDR3 protein, called by TCRdb with MiXCR from the 5' RACE reads. The sample includes 7,000 to 8,500 distinct CDR3 sequences, around 12% seen only once; the top ten take around 10%. The receptor was isolated from a male donor with early-stage non-small cell lung cancer. The chain carries TRBV20-1 and TRBJ2-7; D unresolved. The material was lung tumor tissue, obtained at surgery. The CDR3 sequence: CSARLGTNSYEQYF. The DNA of the CDR3 is TGCAGTGCTCGATTGGGAACCAACTCCTACGAGCAGTACTTC.